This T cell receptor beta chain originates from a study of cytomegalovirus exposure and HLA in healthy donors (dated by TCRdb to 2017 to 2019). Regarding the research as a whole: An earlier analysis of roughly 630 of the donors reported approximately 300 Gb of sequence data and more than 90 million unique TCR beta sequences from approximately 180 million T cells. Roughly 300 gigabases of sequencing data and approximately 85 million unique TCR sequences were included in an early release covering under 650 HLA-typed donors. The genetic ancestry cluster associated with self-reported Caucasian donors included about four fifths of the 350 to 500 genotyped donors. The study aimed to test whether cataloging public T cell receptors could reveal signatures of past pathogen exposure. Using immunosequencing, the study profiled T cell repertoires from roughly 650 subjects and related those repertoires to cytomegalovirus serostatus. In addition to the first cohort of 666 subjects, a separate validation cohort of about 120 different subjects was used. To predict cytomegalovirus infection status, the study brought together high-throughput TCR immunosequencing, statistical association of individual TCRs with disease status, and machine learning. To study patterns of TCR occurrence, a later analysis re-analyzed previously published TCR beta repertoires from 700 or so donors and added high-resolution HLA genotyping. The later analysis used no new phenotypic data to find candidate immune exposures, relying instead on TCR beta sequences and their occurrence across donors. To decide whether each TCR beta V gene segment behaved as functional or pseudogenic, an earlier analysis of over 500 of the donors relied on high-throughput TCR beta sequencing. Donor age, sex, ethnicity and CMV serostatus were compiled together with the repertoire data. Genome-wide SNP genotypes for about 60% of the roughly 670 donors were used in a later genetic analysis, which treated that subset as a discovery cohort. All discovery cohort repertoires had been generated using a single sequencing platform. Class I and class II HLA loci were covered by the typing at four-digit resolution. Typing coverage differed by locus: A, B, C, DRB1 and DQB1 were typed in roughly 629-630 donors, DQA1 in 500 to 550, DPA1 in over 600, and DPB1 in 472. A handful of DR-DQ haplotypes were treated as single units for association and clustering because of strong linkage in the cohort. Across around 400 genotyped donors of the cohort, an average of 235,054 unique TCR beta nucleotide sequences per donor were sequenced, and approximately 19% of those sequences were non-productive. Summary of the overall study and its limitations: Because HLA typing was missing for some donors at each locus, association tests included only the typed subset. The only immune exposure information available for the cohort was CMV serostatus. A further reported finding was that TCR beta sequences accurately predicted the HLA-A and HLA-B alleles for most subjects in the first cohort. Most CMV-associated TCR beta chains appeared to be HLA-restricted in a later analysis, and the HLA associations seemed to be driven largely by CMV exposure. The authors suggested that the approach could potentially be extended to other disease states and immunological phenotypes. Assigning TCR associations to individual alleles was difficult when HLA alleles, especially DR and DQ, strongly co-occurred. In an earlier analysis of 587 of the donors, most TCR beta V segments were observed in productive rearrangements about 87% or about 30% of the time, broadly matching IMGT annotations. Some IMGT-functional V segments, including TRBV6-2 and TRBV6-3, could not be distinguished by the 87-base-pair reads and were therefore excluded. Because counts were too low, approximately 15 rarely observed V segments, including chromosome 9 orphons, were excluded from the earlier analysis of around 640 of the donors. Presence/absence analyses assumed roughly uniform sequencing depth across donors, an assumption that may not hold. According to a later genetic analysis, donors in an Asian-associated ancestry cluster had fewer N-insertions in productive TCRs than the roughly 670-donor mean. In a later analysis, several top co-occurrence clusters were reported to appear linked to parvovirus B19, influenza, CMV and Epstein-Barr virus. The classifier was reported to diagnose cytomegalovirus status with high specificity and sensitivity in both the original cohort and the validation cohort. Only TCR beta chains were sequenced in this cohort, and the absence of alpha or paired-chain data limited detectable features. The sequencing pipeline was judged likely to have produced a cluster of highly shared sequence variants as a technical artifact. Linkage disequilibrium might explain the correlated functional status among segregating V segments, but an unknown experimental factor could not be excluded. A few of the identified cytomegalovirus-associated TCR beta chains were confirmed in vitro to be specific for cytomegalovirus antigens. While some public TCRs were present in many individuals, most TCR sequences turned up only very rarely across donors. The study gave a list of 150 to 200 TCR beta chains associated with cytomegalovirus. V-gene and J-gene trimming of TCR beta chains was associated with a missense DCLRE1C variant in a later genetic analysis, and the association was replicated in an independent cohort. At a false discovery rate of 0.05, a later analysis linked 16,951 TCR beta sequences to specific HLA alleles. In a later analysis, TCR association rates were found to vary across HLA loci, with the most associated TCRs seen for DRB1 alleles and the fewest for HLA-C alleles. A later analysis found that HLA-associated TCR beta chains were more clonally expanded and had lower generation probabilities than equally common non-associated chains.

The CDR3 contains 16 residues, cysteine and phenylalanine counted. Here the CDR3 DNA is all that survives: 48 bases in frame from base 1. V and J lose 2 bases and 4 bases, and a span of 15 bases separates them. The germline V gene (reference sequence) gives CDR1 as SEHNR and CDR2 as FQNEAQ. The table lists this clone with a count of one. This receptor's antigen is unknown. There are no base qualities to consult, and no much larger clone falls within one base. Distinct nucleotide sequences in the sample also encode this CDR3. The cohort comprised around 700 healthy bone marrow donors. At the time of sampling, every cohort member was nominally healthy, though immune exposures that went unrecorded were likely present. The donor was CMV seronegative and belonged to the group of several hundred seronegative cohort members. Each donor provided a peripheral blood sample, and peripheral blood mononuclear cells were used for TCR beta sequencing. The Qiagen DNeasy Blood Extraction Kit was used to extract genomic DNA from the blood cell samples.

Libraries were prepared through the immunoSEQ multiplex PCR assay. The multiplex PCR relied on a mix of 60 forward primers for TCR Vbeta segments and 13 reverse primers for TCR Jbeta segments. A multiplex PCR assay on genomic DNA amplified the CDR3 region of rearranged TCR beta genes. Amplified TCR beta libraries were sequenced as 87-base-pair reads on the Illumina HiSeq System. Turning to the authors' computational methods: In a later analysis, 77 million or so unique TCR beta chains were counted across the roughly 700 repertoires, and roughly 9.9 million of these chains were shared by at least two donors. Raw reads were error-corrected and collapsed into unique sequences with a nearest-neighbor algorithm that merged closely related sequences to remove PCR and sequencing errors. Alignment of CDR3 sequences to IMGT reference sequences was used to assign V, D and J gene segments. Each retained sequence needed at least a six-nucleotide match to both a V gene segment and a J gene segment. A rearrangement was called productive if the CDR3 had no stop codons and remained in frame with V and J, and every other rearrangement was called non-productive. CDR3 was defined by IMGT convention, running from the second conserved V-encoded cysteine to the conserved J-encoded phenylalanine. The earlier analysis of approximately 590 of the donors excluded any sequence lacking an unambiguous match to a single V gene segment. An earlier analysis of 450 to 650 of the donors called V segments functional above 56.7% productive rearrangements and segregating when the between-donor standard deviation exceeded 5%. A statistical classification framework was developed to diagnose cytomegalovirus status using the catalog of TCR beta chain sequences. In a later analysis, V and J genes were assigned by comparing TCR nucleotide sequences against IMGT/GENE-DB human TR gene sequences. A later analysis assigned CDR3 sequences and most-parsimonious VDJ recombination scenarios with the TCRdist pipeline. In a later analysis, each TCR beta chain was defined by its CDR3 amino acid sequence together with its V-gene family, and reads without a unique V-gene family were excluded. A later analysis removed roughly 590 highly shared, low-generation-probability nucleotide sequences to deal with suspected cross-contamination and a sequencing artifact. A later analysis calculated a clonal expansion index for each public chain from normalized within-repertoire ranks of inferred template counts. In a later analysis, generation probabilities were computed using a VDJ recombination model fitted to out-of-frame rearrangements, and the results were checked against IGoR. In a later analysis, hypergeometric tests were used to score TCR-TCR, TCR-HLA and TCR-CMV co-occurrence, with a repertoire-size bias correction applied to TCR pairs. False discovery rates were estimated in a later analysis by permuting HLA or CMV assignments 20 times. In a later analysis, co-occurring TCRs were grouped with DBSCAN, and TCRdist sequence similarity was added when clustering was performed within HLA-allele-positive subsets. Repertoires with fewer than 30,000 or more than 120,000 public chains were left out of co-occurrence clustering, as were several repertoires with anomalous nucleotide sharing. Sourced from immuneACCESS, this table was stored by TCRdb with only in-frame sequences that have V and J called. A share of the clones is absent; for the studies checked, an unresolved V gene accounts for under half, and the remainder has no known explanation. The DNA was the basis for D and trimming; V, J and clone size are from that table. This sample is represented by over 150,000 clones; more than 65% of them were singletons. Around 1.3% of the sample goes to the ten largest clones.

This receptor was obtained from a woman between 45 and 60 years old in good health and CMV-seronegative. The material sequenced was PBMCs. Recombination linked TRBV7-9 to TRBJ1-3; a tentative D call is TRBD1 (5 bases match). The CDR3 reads CASSLQGSLSGNTIYF. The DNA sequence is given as TGTGCCAGCAGCTTACAGGGCTCCCTCTCCGGAAACACCATATATTTT. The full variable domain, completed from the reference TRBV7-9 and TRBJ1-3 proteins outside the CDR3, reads DTGVSQNPRHKITKRGQNVTFRCDPISEHNRLYWYRQTLGQGPEFLTYFQNEAQLEKSRLLSDRFSAERPKGSFSTLEIQRTEQGDSAMYLCASSLQGSLSGNTIYFGEGSWLTVV.